Below are 27 T cell receptor beta chains sequenced from a single sample in a study of early T cells in non-severe SARS-CoV-2 infection. TCRdb redid the calling of the 5' RACE reads with MiXCR, one entry per CDR3 protein. This table has tens of thousands of distinct CDR3 sequences, roughly a sixth appearing once. The sequencing sample was made of whole blood. Receptors originate from an adult who was a healthcare worker with PCR-confirmed SARS-CoV-2 infection or an uninfected control (not recorded which).

This clonotype occurred many times. The CDR3 DNA reads as TGTGCTAGTGGTTCCGACTCCCCAGGGACCCAGTACTTC. As protein: CASGSDSPGTQYF. The J gene is TRBJ2-5, the V gene TRBV12-5; no reliable D call. The CDR3 is made up of 13 amino acids. V dropped 4 bases and J dropped 7 bases, with 13 bases sitting between them. CDR1 and CDR2 from the germline V gene are LGHNT and FRNRAP.

This clonotype turned up a few times. One end of the junction fails to match germline, which may point to a read error. The V gene is TRBV7-7, the J gene TRBJ2-2; D is undetermined. Germline CDR1 reads SSHAT; CDR2 reads FNYEAQ (reference sequence). The CDR3 contains 13 residues. The DNA for the CDR3 is TGTGCTAGCAGCGCCGAAGACACCGGGGAGCTGTTTTTT. Residues: CASSAEDTGELFF. The full variable domain, with the rest looked up from reference TRBV7-7 and TRBJ2-2, is GAGVSQSPRYKVTKRGQDVTLRCDPISSHATLYWYQQALGQGPEFLTYFNYEAQPDKSGLPSDRFSAERPEGSISTLTIQRTEQRDSAMYRCASSAEDTGELFFGEGSRLTVL.

This clonotype was counted at least ten times. The V gene is TRBV6-5, the J gene TRBJ2-5; D is uncertain. The CDR3 sequence is 13 residues long. In germline, CDR1 is MNHEY, CDR2 SVGAGI. V was trimmed by 7 bases and J by 6 bases, leaving 15 bases between them. Here the CDR3 DNA reads TGTGCCAGCACTCCTGGATCAGTGAAGACCCAGTACTTC. Residues: CASTPGSVKTQYF.

The V gene is TRBV29-1, the J gene TRBJ2-7; tentative D call: TRBD1 (5 bases). The germline V and J ends were trimmed by 6 bases and 0 bases, with 9 bases remaining between them. Germline V gene data show CDR1 as SQVTM and CDR2 as ANQGSEA. This CDR3 region has 12 residues. CDR3 in amino acids: CSVTDSSYEQYF. CDR3 nucleotides: TGCAGCGTGACAGATAGCTCCTACGAGCAGTACTTC.

Ten or more counts support this clonotype. CDR3 in amino acids: CSARTESSYNSPLHF. The CDR3, as DNA: TGCAGTGCTAGGACAGAGAGCTCCTATAATTCACCCCTCCACTTT. This chain links TRBV20-1 with TRBJ1-6; weak D call: TRBD1 (5 bases). Germline loops: CDR1 DFQATT, CDR2 SNEGSKA (reference sequence). V was trimmed by 3 bases and J by 0 bases, leaving 9 bases between them. The CDR3 contains 15 residues.

V and J are TRBV19 and TRBJ1-1; no firm D call. CDR3 length: 13 amino acids. In germline, CDR1 is LNHDA, CDR2 SQIVND (reference sequence). V shed 5 bases and J shed 7 bases, with 14 bases lying between them. The DNA of the CDR3 is TGTGCCAGTAGTTCACATGGAGGCTATGAAGCTTTCTTT. Residues: CASSSHGGYEAFF.

The V and J genes are TRBV3-1 and TRBJ2-5; 7 nucleotides line up with TRBD2. The germline CDR1 and CDR2 sequences are LGHDT and YNNKEL (reference sequence). The CDR3 sequence is 13 residues long. Trimming removed 6 bases from V and 1 base from J; junction bases left unmatched: 2. CDR3 protein: CASSGRVQETQYF. CDR3 bases: TGTGCCAGCAGTGGGAGGGTCCAAGAGACCCAGTACTTC.

This clonotype was counted a few times. The J gene is TRBJ2-1, the V gene TRBV11-1; 9 positions agree with TRBD2. Germline V gives CDR1 SGHAT, CDR2 FQDESV (reference sequence). V shed 1 base, J shed 2 bases, and the junction held 3 bases outside the gene matches. The CDR3 covers 16 residues. The CDR3 loop is CASSLGLAATYNEQFF. The CDR3 DNA follows: TGTGCCAGCAGCTTAGGACTAGCGGCTACCTACAATGAGCAGTTCTTC.

The table lists this clonotype with many counts. The rearrangement uses TRBV5-4 and TRBJ2-3; D is unresolved. CDR1 is SGHNT and CDR2 is YYREEE in the germline V gene (reference sequence). This CDR3 has 14 residues. V shed 5 bases and J shed 1 base, with 11 bases lying between them. Here the CDR3 DNA reads TGTGCCAGCAGTTACCGAGGTGGCACAGATACGCAGTATTTT. It is translated as CASSYRGGTDTQYF. Combining the CDR3 with reference TRBV5-4 and TRBJ2-3 gives the whole variable domain ETGVTQSPTHLIKTRGQQVTLRCSSQSGHNTVSWYQQALGQGPQFIFQYYREEENGRGNFPPRFSGLQFPNYSSELNVNALELDDSALYLCASSYRGGTDTQYFGPGTRLTVL.

The sample holds a few counts of this clonotype. J is TRBJ2-2 and V is TRBV6-5; maybe TRBD2 (5 bases). Trimming pared 6 bases from V and 5 bases from J, leaving 10 bases between. CDR3 size: 13 residues. From germline, CDR1 is MNHEY and CDR2 SVGAGI. The CDR3 coding sequence is TGTGCCAGCAGACCCGGGAATACCGGGGAGCTGTTTTTT. Protein: CASRPGNTGELFF.

The chain uses TRBV4-1 and TRBJ1-1; D is unresolved. In germline, CDR1 is MGHRA, CDR2 YSYEKL. The CDR3 loop spans 18 amino acids. The ends were cut back, 3 bases at V and 1 base at J, with 21 bases in the middle. The CDR3 sequence: CASSQPLRAVLKNTEAFF. The CDR3 nucleotides read TGCGCCAGCAGCCAGCCCCTCCGGGCCGTACTTAAGAACACTGAAGCTTTCTTT.

This clonotype was observed a few times. The chain employs TRBV12-3 or TRBV12-4 and TRBJ2-7, with 10 bases matching TRBD1. V was clipped by 6 bases and J by 5 bases; unmatched bases: 1. This CDR3 has 12 amino acids. CDR3: CASRDRGDEQYF. CDR3 DNA: TGTGCCAGCAGGGACAGGGGGGACGAGCAGTACTTC.

This clonotype was observed a few times. This chain joins TRBV5-1 and TRBJ2-1, with TRBD1 matching over 9 bases. Germline V gives CDR1 SGHRS, CDR2 YFSETQ. After removal of 4 bases from V and 8 bases from J, the junction contained 10 bases not matched to a gene. CDR3 size: 15 residues. For the CDR3, the DNA is TGCGCCAGCAGCACCGTGCGAGGGACAGGGCATGAGCAGTTCTTC. Its translation: CASSTVRGTGHEQFF.

This chain connects TRBV7-3 to TRBJ1-1; D may be TRBD1 (5 bases). The CDR3 is 20 residues long. In germline, CDR1 is SGHTA, CDR2 FQGTGA. Trimming took 5 bases from V and 2 from J, leaving 30 bases between them. CDR3 protein: CASSPSEGKGRVWDNTEAFF. The CDR3 bases are TGTGCCAGCAGCCCCTCAGAGGGAAAAGGGCGAGTTTGGGACAACACTGAAGCTTTCTTT.

There are many counts of this clonotype. V and J are TRBV7-2 and TRBJ1-3; no reliable D call. Germline-derived CDR1 and CDR2 are SGHTA and FQGNSA. V lost 0 bases and J lost 0, with 9 bases in between. CDR3 length: 16 residues. The CDR3 DNA reads as TGTGCCAGCAGCTTAGCGGGTAGCCCCTCTGGAAACACCATATATTTT. Translating it yields CASSLAGSPSGNTIYF.

This clonotype was seen at least ten times. The chain couples TRBV19 to TRBJ2-7; 8 bases are a match to TRBD1. V shed 3 bases and J 2 bases; nucleotides not matched to a gene: 3. The germline CDR1 and CDR2 sequences are LNHDA and SQIVND (reference sequence). The CDR3 length is 14 residues. The CDR3 DNA sequence: TGTGCCAGTAGTATCCGGACAGGGCCCTACGAGCAGTACTTC. This sequence encodes CASSIRTGPYEQYF.

This clonotype came up many times. V is TRBV30 and J is TRBJ2-7; 8 bases align to TRBD1. The length of the CDR3 is 13 residues. Germline trimming cut 2 bases from V and 7 bases from J; bases unmatched to any gene: 7. CDR1 is GTSNPN, CDR2 SVGIG, per germline (reference sequence). CDR3 coding DNA: TGTGCCTGGAGTCCCAGGGGGCTGGGGGAGCAGTACTTC. It yields the protein CAWSPRGLGEQYF. The whole variable domain, filled in from reference TRBV30 and TRBJ2-7, reads SQTIHQWPATLVQPVGSPLSLECTVEGTSNPNLYWYRQAAGRGLQLLFYSVGIGQISSEVPQNLSASRPQDRQFILSSKKLLLSDSGFYLCAWSPRGLGEQYFGPGTRLTVT.

In its sample, this clonotype was seen many times. The chain uses TRBV14 and TRBJ2-2; D is ambiguous. This CDR3 comprises 14 residues. V was pared by 4 bases and J by 5 bases, with 11 bases between. Germline V gives CDR1 SGHDN, CDR2 FVKESK. CDR3 in DNA: TGTGCCAGCAGCCCAACGGACGGTACCGGGGAGCTGTTTTTT. Amino acid sequence: CASSPTDGTGELFF.

This clonotype was recorded a few times. The J gene is TRBJ1-5, the V gene TRBV10-3; no firm D call. The V gene lost 10 bases and the J gene lost 6 bases, with 16 bases spanning the gap. CDR1 is ENHRY and CDR2 is SYGVKD in the germline V gene. CDR3 length: 13 amino acids. CDR3 amino acids: CATHGDGAQPQHF. The CDR3 DNA sequence: TGTGCCACCCATGGCGACGGTGCTCAGCCCCAGCATTTT.

This clonotype was counted ten times or more. Written as DNA, the CDR3 is TGTGCCAGCTCACTTGGACAGCTCTATAGCAATCAGCCCCAGCATTTT. Translated: CASSLGQLYSNQPQHF. The chain couples TRBV18 to TRBJ1-5; D possibly corresponds to TRBD1 (6 bases). V shed 4 bases and J shed 0 bases, with 13 bases lying between them. This CDR3 is 16 amino acids long. Per germline, CDR1 KGHSH and CDR2 LQKENI.

This clonotype was observed a few times. At one end the junction does not follow the germline gene, possibly because of a read error. The chain uses TRBV5-4 and TRBJ1-4; D is unclear. The germline V gene has CDR1 SGHNT and CDR2 YYREEE (reference sequence). The CDR3 is 13 amino acids. The CDR3 protein is CASRPLGNKKLFF. The CDR3 DNA follows: TGTGCCAGCAGACCACTGGGTAATAAAAAACTGTTTTTT.

The chain recombines TRBV29-1 with TRBJ1-1; D ambiguous. V lost 3 bases to trimming and J lost 4 bases, with 12 bases between them. From germline, CDR1 is SQVTM and CDR2 ANQGSEA. The CDR3 has 13 residues. DNA for the CDR3: TGCAGCGTTGATCCTGGAGCGTCCACTGAAGCTTTCTTT. Its translation is CSVDPGASTEAFF.

This clonotype showed up just a few times. The gene calls are TRBV28 and TRBJ1-6; D not certain. CDR1 is MDHEN, CDR2 SYDVKM, per germline. The CDR3 consists of 14 residues. Trimming left V 6 bases short and J 7 bases short, with 13 bases between. CDR3 bases: TGTGCCAGCAGCCTCGCCGGGTTGAATTCACCCCTCCACTTT. Encoded protein: CASSLAGLNSPLHF.

This clonotype was detected a few times. The chain is built from TRBV14 and TRBJ2-3; a weak D match, TRBD2 (6 bases). The CDR3 runs 16 residues. V dropped 3 bases and J dropped 4 bases, with 17 bases sitting between them. CDR1 SGHDN and CDR2 FVKESK come from the germline V gene. CDR3 sequence (DNA): TGTGCCAGCAGCCATCGGTTGGGGGGAATCGCAGATACGCAGTATTTT. Amino acids: CASSHRLGGIADTQYF.

The V call is TRBV6-2 or TRBV6-3, the J call TRBJ2-1, with 12 bases fitting TRBD2. There are 16 residues in the CDR3. Germline V gene data show CDR1 as MNHEY and CDR2 as SVGEGT. Trimming removed 1 base from V and 3 bases from J; junction bases left unmatched: 1. The CDR3 nucleotides read TGTGCCAGCAGTTACTTGGGACTAGCGGGCTACAATGAGCAGTTCTTC. It is translated as CASSYLGLAGYNEQFF.

Only a few counts were recorded for this clonotype. The gene calls are TRBV5-1 and TRBJ2-7, with a weak D call TRBD1 (6 bases). CDR1 and CDR2 from the germline V gene are SGHRS and YFSETQ. V dropped 2 bases and J dropped 6 bases, with 15 bases sitting between them. The CDR3 runs to 14 residues. The CDR3 nucleotides read TGCGCCAGCAGCTTCACGCAGGGGATAGGCGAGCAGTACTTC. It specifies CASSFTQGIGEQYF.

This clonotype turned up a few times. The chain uses TRBV7-9 and TRBJ1-6; D call uncertain. V lost 1 base, J lost 14 bases, and 15 bases lay in between. Germline-derived CDR1 and CDR2 are SEHNR and FQNEAQ (reference sequence). This CDR3 spans 14 amino acids. CDR3 sequence: CASSLVGQAPTLHF. Here the CDR3 DNA reads TGTGCCAGCAGCTTAGTCGGTCAGGCCCCCACCCTCCACTTT.